This T cell receptor beta chain appears in the sequencing data of a study of T and B cells in COVID-19 patients. Overall study context: Most recovered patients had mild to moderate COVID-19 treated as outpatients. Critical illness requiring mechanical ventilation or extracorporeal membrane oxygenation affected about 65% of the 20 active-infection patients. Study observations and caveats: Clonality of TRB repertoires was high in active COVID-19; recovery brought above-healthy diversity and richness.

Blood genomic DNA input for TRB amplification was about 240-550 ng. The J segment lost 3 bases and the V segment lost 2 bases, leaving 9 bases of the junction unmatched. Germline assignment: CDR1 SGHNT and CDR2 YYREEE (reference sequence). The CDR3 is 18 residues long. TRB rearrangements were amplified by multiplex PCR with BIOMED2 TRB-A/B primers. Using its own MiXCR run on the multiplex PCR reads, TCRdb lists one record per CDR3 protein. Found here are some 21,000 distinct CDR3 sequences, about 31% of them singletons; the top ten hold about 2.2%. This clonotype was counted only a few times. Its antigen is currently unknown.

The sample was blood. The TCR comes from a human donor who had recovered from COVID-19. The rearrangement joins TRBV5-4 to TRBJ2-5; TRBD2 agrees at 14 bases. Written as DNA, the CDR3 is TGTGCCAGCAGCTTCTTGACTAGCGGGGGGGGGGTTAAAGAGACCCAGTACTTC. This codes for CASSFLTSGGGVKETQYF.